This T cell receptor beta chain stems from a study of shared clonotypes between healthy human individuals. The wider study: Every donor yielded three CD4 naive, three CD4 memory, two CD8 naive and one CD8 memory plate.

Comments on this clone: What it binds is not known.

In germline, CDR1 is SGHVS, CDR2 FNYEAQ. The length of the CDR3 is 15 residues. The germline V and J ends were trimmed by 5 bases and 0 bases, with 14 bases remaining between them. Data came from immunoSEQ multiplex PCR; TCRdb stores just in-frame clones and leaves some out. Of approximately 1.5 million clones listed, 98% are singletons. Study-level findings and limits: Generally, naive subsets came out with larger estimated richness than memory subsets.

The specimen was naive CD4+ T cells sorted from blood. Subset reported: CD45RA+ positively selected. The TCR originated in a man aged 25 to 40 in good health. This chain uses TRBV7-6 with TRBJ2-7, with a weak D call TRBD2 (6 bases). CDR3 region: CASSPPGRDSYEQYF. DNA of the CDR3: TGTGCCAGCAGCCCCCCCGGGCGGGACTCCTACGAGCAGTACTTC.